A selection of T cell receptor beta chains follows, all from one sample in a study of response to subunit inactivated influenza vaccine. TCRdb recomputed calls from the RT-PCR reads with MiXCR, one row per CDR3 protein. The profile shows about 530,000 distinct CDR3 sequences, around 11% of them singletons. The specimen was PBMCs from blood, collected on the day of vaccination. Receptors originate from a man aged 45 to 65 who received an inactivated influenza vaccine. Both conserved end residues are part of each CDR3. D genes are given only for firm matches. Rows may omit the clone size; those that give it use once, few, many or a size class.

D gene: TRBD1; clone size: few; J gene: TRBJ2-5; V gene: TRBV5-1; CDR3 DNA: TGCGCCAGCAGCTTGACAGGGGGCATCCAAGAGACCCAGTACTTC; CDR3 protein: CASSLTGGIQETQYF
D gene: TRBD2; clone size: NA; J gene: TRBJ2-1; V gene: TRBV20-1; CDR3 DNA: TGCAGTGCTAGACCTGGGACTAGCGGGAGCTCTGAGCAGTTCTTC; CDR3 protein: CSARPGTSGSSEQFF
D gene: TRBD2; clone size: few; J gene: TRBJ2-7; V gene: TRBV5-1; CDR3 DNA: TGCGCCAGCAGCTTGACCGGGACTAGACGCGCCTACGAGCAGTACTTC; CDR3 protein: CASSLTGTRRAYEQYF
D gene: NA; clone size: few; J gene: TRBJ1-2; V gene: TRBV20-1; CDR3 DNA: TGCAGTGCTACAGCATACCACTATGGCTACACCTTC; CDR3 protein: CSATAYHYGYTF
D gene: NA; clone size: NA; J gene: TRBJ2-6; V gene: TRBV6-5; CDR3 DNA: TGTGCCAGCAGTTACACCAGCTCTGGGGCCAACGTCCTGACTTTC; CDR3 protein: CASSYTSSGANVLTF
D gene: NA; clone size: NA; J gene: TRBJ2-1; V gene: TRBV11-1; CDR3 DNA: TGTGCCAGCAGCATAACTACTGAGCAGTTCTTC; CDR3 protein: CASSITTEQFF
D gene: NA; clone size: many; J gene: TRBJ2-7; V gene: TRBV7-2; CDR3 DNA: TGTGCCAGCAGCTTAATCTCCGGACTCCCGGACGAGCAGTACTTC; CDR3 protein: CASSLISGLPDEQYF
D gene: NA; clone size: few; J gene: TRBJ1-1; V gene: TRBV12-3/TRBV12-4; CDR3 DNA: TGTGCCAGCAGGGCGACCTACGGGGTTACTGAAGCTTTCTTT; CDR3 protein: CASRATYGVTEAFF
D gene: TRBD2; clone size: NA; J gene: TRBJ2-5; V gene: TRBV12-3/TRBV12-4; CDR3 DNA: TGTGCCAGCAGTTTAGGCGGGAGCCACCTCGGGACCCAGTACTTC; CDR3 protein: CASSLGGSHLGTQYF
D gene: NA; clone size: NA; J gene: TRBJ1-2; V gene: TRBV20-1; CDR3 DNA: TGCAGTGCCAAGGACACGGCTAACTATGGCTACACCTTC; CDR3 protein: CSAKDTANYGYTF
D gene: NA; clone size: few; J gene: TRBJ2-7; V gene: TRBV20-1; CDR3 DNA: TGCAGTGCTAGAGGGGTCGAACCAACCTACTACGAGCAGTACTTC; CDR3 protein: CSARGVEPTYYEQYF
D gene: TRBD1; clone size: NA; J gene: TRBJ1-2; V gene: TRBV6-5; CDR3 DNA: TGTGCCAGCAGTTACCCCGGGACAGGGGGCGATGGCTACACCTTC; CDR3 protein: CASSYPGTGGDGYTF
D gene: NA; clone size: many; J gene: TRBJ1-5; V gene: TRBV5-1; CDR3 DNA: TGTGCCAGCTCACGTGACAGAAATCAGCCCCAGCATTTT; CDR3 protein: CASSRDRNQPQHF
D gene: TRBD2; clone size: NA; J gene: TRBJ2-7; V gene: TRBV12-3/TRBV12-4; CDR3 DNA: TGTGCCAGCAATGGGACTAGCGGGAGGTCCTTCTTCTCCTACGAGCAGTACTTC; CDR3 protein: CASNGTSGRSFFSYEQYF
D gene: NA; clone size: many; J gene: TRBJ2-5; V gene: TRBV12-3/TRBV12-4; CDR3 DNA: TGTGCCAGCAGCTTACTTGGAGAGACCCAGTACTTC; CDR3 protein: CASSLLGETQYF
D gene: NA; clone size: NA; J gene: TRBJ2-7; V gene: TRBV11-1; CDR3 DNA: TGTGCCAGCAGCCCATGGGGCAGGGGAGGAGGGGAGCAGTACTTC; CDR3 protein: CASSPWGRGGGEQYF
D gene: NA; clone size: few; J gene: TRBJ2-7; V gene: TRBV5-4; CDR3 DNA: TGTGCCAGCAGCGACAACGCGAGGGAAGGGTACGAGCAGTACTTC; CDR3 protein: CASSDNAREGYEQYF
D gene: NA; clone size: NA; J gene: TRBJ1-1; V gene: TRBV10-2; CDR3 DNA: TGCGCCAGCATGGCGGGGGGAGGGACTGAAGCTTTCTTT; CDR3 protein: CASMAGGGTEAFF
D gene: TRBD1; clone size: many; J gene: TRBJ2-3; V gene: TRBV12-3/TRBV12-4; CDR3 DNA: TGTGCCAGCAGCTTTAGGGGGCGCGGCACAGATACGCAGTATTTT; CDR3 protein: CASSFRGRGTDTQYF
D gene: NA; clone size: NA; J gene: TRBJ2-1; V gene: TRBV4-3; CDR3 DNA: TGCGCCAGCAGCCAAGACTCGCGTATGGATGAGCAGTTCTTC; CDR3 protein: CASSQDSRMDEQFF
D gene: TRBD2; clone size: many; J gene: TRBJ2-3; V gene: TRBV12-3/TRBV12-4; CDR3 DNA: TGTGCCAGCAGTCCGGGCGGGGGGCTCAGAGATACGCAGTATTTT; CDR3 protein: CASSPGGGLRDTQYF
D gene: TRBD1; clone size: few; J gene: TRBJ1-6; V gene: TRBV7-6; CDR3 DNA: TGTGCCAGCAGCCCAGGACAGGTTAAGCATTCACCCCTCCACTTT; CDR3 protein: CASSPGQVKHSPLHF
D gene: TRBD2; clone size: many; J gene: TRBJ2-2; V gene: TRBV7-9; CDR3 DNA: TGTGCCAGCAGCTGGACTAGCGGGCATACCGGGGAGCTGTTTTTT; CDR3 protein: CASSWTSGHTGELFF
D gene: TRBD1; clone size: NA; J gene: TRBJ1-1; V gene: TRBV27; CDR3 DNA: TGTGCCAGCAGTTTATTACAGGGGTCCACTGAAGCTTTCTTT; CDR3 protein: CASSLLQGSTEAFF
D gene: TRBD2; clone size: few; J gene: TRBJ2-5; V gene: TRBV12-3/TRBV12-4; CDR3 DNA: TGTGCCAGCAGCCTCCTGTCGGGGGGTCAAGAGACCCAGTACTTC; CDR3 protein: CASSLLSGGQETQYF
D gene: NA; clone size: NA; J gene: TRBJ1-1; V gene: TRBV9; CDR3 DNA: TGTGCCAGCAGCGTAGGCCCAGGAGGGAACACTGAAGCTTTCTTT; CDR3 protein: CASSVGPGGNTEAFF
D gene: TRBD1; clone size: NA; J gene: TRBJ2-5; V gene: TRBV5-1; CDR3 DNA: TGCGCCAGCAGCTTGGGACAGGGGGTTACGGAGACCCAGTACTTC; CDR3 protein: CASSLGQGVTETQYF
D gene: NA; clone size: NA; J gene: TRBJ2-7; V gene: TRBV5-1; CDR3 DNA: TGCGCCAGCACCCGAGAAAGCGCCTCCTACGAGCAGTACTTC; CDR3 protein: CASTRESASYEQYF
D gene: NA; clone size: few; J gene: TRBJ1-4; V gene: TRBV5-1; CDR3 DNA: TGCGCCAGCAGCTCGTCTGGAAGGGGGACTAATGAAAAACTGTTTTTT; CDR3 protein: CASSSSGRGTNEKLFF
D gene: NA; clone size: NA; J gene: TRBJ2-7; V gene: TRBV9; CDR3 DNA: TGTGCCAGCAGCGTAGGTTTTGGACCCGTCGGAGAGCAGTACTTC; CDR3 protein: CASSVGFGPVGEQYF
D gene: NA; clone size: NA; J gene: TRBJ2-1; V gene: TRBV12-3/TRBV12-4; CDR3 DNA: TGTGCCAGCAGTTTACCCCACTTCGGTTATAATGAGCAGTTCTTC; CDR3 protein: CASSLPHFGYNEQFF
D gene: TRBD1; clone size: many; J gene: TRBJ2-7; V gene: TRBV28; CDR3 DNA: TGTGCCAGCAGTACCGGGACAGTGTTCCTAGACGGCTCCTACGAGCAGTACTTC; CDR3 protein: CASSTGTVFLDGSYEQYF
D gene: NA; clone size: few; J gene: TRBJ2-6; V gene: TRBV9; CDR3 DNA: TGTGCCAGCAGCGTAGAACGGGTTGACTCTGGGGCCAACGTCCTGACTTTC; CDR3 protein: CASSVERVDSGANVLTF
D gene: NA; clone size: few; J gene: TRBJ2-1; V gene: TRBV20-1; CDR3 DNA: TGCAGTGCCCAAGGGCTAGTGGGGAATGAGCAGTTCTTC; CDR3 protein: CSAQGLVGNEQFF
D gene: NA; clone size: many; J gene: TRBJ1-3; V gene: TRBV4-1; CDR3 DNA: TGCGCCAGCAGCCAAGAAAACTCTGGAAACACCATATATTTT; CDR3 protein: CASSQENSGNTIYF
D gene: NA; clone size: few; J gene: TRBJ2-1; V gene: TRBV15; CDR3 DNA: TGTGCCACCGGAGAGTTAAACAATGAGCAGTTCTTC; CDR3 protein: CATGELNNEQFF
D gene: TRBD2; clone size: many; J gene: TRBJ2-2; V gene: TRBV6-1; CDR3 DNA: TGTGCCAGCAGTGAGACTAGCGGTATTACCGGGGAGCTGTTTTTT; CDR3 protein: CASSETSGITGELFF
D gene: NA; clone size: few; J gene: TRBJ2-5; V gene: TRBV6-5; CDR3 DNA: TGTGCCAGCAGTTCCGTAGGTTTCGAAGGCAGGCAGTACTTC; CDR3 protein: CASSSVGFEGRQYF
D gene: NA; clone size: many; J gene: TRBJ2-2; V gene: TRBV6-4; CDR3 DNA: TGTGCCAGCAGCCGTACGGGGGGCGAGACCGGGGAGCTGTTTTTT; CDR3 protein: CASSRTGGETGELFF
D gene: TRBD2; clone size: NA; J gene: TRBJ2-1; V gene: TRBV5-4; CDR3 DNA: TGTGCCAGCAGCTTGGTTGTAGCGGGAGTTGGTAATGAGCAGTTCTTC; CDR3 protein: CASSLVVAGVGNEQFF
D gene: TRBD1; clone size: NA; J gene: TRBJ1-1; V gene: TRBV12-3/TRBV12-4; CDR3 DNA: TGTGCCAGCAGTCCAGCACAGGGGGCTCGAACTGAAGCTTTCTTT; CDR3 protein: CASSPAQGARTEAFF
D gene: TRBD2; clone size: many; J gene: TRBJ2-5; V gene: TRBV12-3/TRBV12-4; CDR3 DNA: TGTGCCAGCAGTTTAAATAGCGGGGGGCAAGAGACCCAGTACTTC; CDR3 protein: CASSLNSGGQETQYF
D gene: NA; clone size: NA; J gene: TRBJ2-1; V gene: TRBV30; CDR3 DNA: TGTGCCTGGAGCCCCAAGGACTACCGCAATGAGCAGTTCTTC; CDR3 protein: CAWSPKDYRNEQFF